A single sample gave rise to the 24 T cell receptor beta chains below, sequenced in a study of neurological immune-mediated disorders (dated by TCRdb to the late 2010s). Libraries were constructed by 5' RACE. The instrument was an Illumina HiSeq 2500. The public reads were reprocessed in TCRdb via fastp at Q25 and MiXCR, keeping in-frame beta chains. Each CDR3 protein gets just one entry, which takes the most common genes and DNA from the rows behind it. For this sample there are approximately 43,000 distinct CDR3 sequences; 2.5% appear just once. The ten largest account for about 12% of the sample. Sequencing was done on a sample of PBMCs. These receptors were taken from a man aged 25 to 40 with multiple sclerosis.

In its sample, this clonotype was seen many times. The chain combines TRBV20-1 with TRBJ2-1; 10 nucleotides align to TRBD1. The CDR3 consists of 19 residues. From germline, CDR1 is DFQATT and CDR2 SNEGSKA (reference sequence). Trimming took 5 bases from V and 6 from J; bases not matched to a gene: 22. The chain's CDR3 is CSAPNPRDRGLSIPNEQFF. The CDR3 nucleotides read TGCAGTGCTCCAAATCCACGCGACAGGGGGCTATCCATACCCAATGAGCAGTTCTTC.

This clonotype was picked up many times. DNA for the CDR3: TGTGCTAGTGCCGTGGGAGAGGGGAATAATTCACCCCTCCACTTT. Translated: CASAVGEGNNSPLHF. The V gene is TRBV12-5, the J gene TRBJ1-6; TRBD1 is a possible D gene (5 bases). Germline CDR1 reads LGHNT; CDR2 reads FRNRAP. The ends were cut back, 7 bases at V and 5 bases at J, with 15 bases in the middle. The CDR3 totals 15 residues.

The table lists this clonotype with many counts. J is TRBJ2-3 and V is TRBV20-1; D may be TRBD2 (6 bases). CDR1 and CDR2 from the germline V gene are DFQATT and SNEGSKA (reference sequence). This CDR3 is 12 amino acids long. Trimming stripped 7 bases from V and 2 bases from J, with 10 bases between. The CDR3 region has the DNA TGCAGTGTCGGGACTCACACAGATACGCAGTATTTT. Its translation: CSVGTHTDTQYF.

A few counts support this clonotype. This chain joins TRBV12-3 or TRBV12-4 and TRBJ1-6; 7 bases are a match to TRBD1. CDR3 length: 16 residues. Trimming removed 5 bases from V and 2 bases from J; junction bases left unmatched: 6. The CDR3 protein is CASSNRGLTYNSPLHF. The CDR3 DNA reads TGTGCCAGCAGTAACAGGGGTTTGACCTATAATTCACCCCTCCACTTT.

This clonotype has at least ten counts. This chain joins TRBV5-5 and TRBJ2-7; 11 bases map to TRBD1. V trimming: 9 bases; J trimming: 4 bases; junction bases outside the gene matches: 6. Germline V gives CDR1 SGHKS, CDR2 YYEKEE (reference sequence). CDR3 size: 13 residues. The chain's CDR3 is CATSRDRGYEQYF. The CDR3 DNA follows: TGTGCCACATCCCGGGACAGGGGGTACGAGCAGTACTTC.

Many counts were recorded for this clonotype. The chain carries TRBV11-2 and TRBJ1-1; D is possibly TRBD1 (6 bases). This CDR3 region has 15 residues. V was cut by 3 bases and J by 3 bases, with 14 bases left in between. Germline values: CDR1 SGHAT, CDR2 FQNNGV. CDR3 residues: CASSFTQGLDTEAFF. DNA of the CDR3: TGTGCCAGCAGCTTTACTCAGGGGCTGGACACTGAAGCTTTCTTT. Supplemented by reference TRBV11-2 and TRBJ1-1, the full variable domain reads EAGVAQSPRYKIIEKRQSVAFWCNPISGHATLYWYQQILGQGPKLLIQFQNNGVVDDSQLPKDRFSAERLKGVDSTLKIQPAKLEDSAVYLCASSFTQGLDTEAFFGQGTRLTVV.

This clonotype was observed at least ten times. The CDR3 DNA reads TGTGCCAGCAGCTTAAACCCCGGATACGAGCAGTACTTC. This sequence encodes CASSLNPGYEQYF. V and J are TRBV7-3 and TRBJ2-7; D ambiguous. This CDR3 has 13 amino acids. Germline CDR1 is SGHTA and CDR2 is FQGTGA. The V gene lost 1 base and the J gene lost 4 bases, with 8 bases spanning the gap.

The sample holds many counts of this clonotype. J is TRBJ2-5 and V is TRBV20-1; TRBD2 might be the D (5 bases). The V end was cut by 6 bases, the J end by 4 bases, with 9 bases between. This CDR3 spans 11 amino acids. From germline, CDR1 is DFQATT and CDR2 SNEGSKA (reference sequence). CDR3 coding DNA: TGCAGTGCCCAACGGGGAGAGACCCAGTACTTC. It yields the protein CSAQRGETQYF.

This clonotype has ten or more counts. The chain uses TRBV5-1 and TRBJ2-5, with D maybe TRBD1 (5 bases). This CDR3 region has 14 residues. Germline values: CDR1 SGHRS, CDR2 YFSETQ. V was clipped by 4 bases and J by 1 base, with 11 bases between them. The CDR3 region has the DNA TGCGCCAGCAGCCCGACAGATATCCAAGAGACCCAGTACTTC. It codes for CASSPTDIQETQYF.

This clonotype was seen many times. The V and J genes are TRBV4-1 and TRBJ2-7; TRBD2 aligns across 12 bases. V dropped 6 bases and J dropped 0; count of bases not matched to a gene: 6. The CDR3 is 16 amino acids. Germline V gene sequence: CDR1 MGHRA, CDR2 YSYEKL. The DNA of the CDR3 is TGCGCCAGCAGGCGGACTAGCGGGATTCTCTCCTACGAGCAGTACTTC. It encodes CASRRTSGILSYEQYF.

As concerns this clonotype: It may be a read error: a sequence one base away is much more abundant. V is TRBV3-1 and J is TRBJ2-7; D is possibly TRBD2 (5 bases). The CDR3 extends over 14 amino acids. Germline CDR1 LGHDT, CDR2 YNNKEL (reference sequence). This CDR3 is CASNQDPRGYEQYF. In DNA form, the CDR3 reads TGTGCCAGCAACCAAGATCCCCGGGGCTACGAGCAGTACTTC.

This clonotype was found many times. The V gene is TRBV7-2, the J gene TRBJ1-3, with no clear D. The CDR3 covers 12 residues. Germline CDR1 is SGHTA and CDR2 is FQGNSA. The V end lost 5 bases, the J end lost 4 bases, and 6 bases lay between the germline ends. This CDR3 is CASSPPGNTIYF. CDR3 bases: TGTGCCAGCAGCCCCCCGGGAAACACCATATATTTT.

This clonotype showed up many times. The chain carries TRBV15 and TRBJ2-1; 12 nucleotides align to TRBD2. The V gene end was trimmed by 5 bases and the J gene end by 4 bases; junction bases not matched to a gene: 15. The CDR3 runs 19 residues. Germline V gives CDR1 LNHNV, CDR2 YYDKDF (reference sequence). CDR3 coding DNA: TGTGCCACCAGCCCAGACGTACAATCACTAGCGGGGGGTTACAATGAGCAGTTCTTC. Translation gives CATSPDVQSLAGGYNEQFF.

This clonotype came up many times. The chain joins TRBV5-6 to TRBJ2-7, with TRBD1 matching over 7 bases. CDR1 is SGHDT and CDR2 is YYEEEE in the germline V gene. The CDR3 has 13 residues. The V and J ends lost 4 bases and 6 bases, in that order; junction bases with no gene match: 7. In DNA form, the CDR3 reads TGTGCCAGCAGCAGAACAGGGGTGGGCGAGCAGTACTTC. This gives the protein CASSRTGVGEQYF.

This clonotype was counted at least ten times. The chain employs TRBV20-1 and TRBJ2-1; D perhaps matches TRBD1 (6 bases). This CDR3 region has 15 residues. Trimming removed 0 bases from V and 2 bases from J, with 11 bases in between. Germline V gene sequence: CDR1 DFQATT, CDR2 SNEGSKA (reference sequence). The CDR3 region is CSARESGEPYNEQFF. DNA of the CDR3: TGCAGTGCTAGAGAATCAGGGGAACCCTACAATGAGCAGTTCTTC.

This clonotype was seen repeatedly, ten times or more. The chain joins TRBV12-3 or TRBV12-4 to TRBJ1-6; D possibly corresponds to TRBD1 (5 bases). The CDR3 extends over 14 amino acids. Trimming cost V 2 bases and J 8 bases, with 10 bases left between them. CDR3 region: CASSLWGGDSPLHF. The CDR3 DNA follows: TGTGCCAGCAGTTTATGGGGGGGAGATTCACCCCTCCACTTT.

This clonotype has only one observation. The rearrangement links TRBV18 to TRBJ2-1; 9 positions match TRBD1. Germline CDR1 is KGHSH and CDR2 is LQKENI. This CDR3 region has 18 residues. With V trimmed by 3 bases and J by 5 bases, 14 bases remained unmatched. The CDR3 protein is CASSPRDRVLTNNNEQFF. CDR3 nucleotides: TGTGCCAGCTCACCCCGGGACAGGGTCCTTACTAATAACAATGAGCAGTTCTTC.

In its sample, this clonotype was seen many times. The chain carries TRBV7-3 and TRBJ2-3, with 9 positions matching TRBD2. The CDR3 sequence is 13 residues long. V was pared by 2 bases and J by 11 bases, with 5 bases of the junction left unmatched. CDR1 and CDR2 from the germline V gene are SGHTA and FQGTGA. CDR3 DNA sequence: TGTGCCAGCAGCTTAGGTAGCGGGGGAGGGCAGTATTTT. Protein product: CASSLGSGGGQYF.

This clonotype was found a few times. The chain combines TRBV20-1 with TRBJ2-5; D remains ambiguous. V was shortened by 6 bases and J by 1 base, with 12 bases between the two germline ends. The CDR3 covers 13 residues. The germline V gene has CDR1 DFQATT and CDR2 SNEGSKA (reference sequence). The CDR3 spells CSARSHTQETQYF. The CDR3 nucleotides read TGCAGTGCCCGGTCTCACACCCAAGAGACCCAGTACTTC.

The table lists this clonotype with many counts. The chain employs TRBV4-1 and TRBJ2-7, with 9 nucleotides matching TRBD1. Germline V lookup: CDR1 MGHRA, CDR2 YSYEKL. J gave up 3 bases and V 1 base, and 13 bases lay outside the gene matches. The CDR3 length is 18 residues. This chain's CDR3 is CASSQVQGADGDGYEQYF. The CDR3 coding sequence is TGCGCCAGCAGCCAAGTACAGGGGGCGGACGGGGACGGCTACGAGCAGTACTTC.

The table lists this clonotype with a few counts. This may arise from a read error, as a much more abundant clone is one base away. The chain has TRBV5-6 and TRBJ2-7; TRBD2 matches at 9 bases. Germline lookup yields CDR1 SGHDT and CDR2 YYEEEE. The CDR3 is 17 amino acids. Unmatched junction bases numbered 12, after V lost 1 base and J lost 4 bases. This CDR3 reads CASSLIPAGGERYEQYF. As DNA, the CDR3 is TGTGCCAGCAGCTTGATTCCGGCGGGAGGGGAGAGGTACGAGCAGTACTTC.

This clonotype was found many times. V and J are TRBV10-3 and TRBJ2-2; possible D gene TRBD1, 5 bases. The CDR3 loop spans 13 amino acids. Deletions cut 3 bases from V and 3 bases from J, with 5 bases between. The germline V gene has CDR1 ENHRY and CDR2 SYGVKD. The CDR3 spells CAISDRDTGELFF. CDR3 bases: TGTGCCATCAGTGACAGGGACACCGGGGAGCTGTTTTTT.

Many counts were recorded for this clonotype. The chain couples TRBV21-1 to TRBJ1-1; the DNA was not used to check the table's D call, TRBD1. TRBV21-1 is tagged as a pseudogene. This CDR3 spans 18 amino acids. CDR3 nucleotide sequence: TGTGCCAGCAGCCATGGACAGGGATCGGCTGGGAGTGGGACTGAAGCTTTCTTT. The encoded protein is CASSHGQGSAGSGTEAFF.

This clonotype was detected ten times or more. The gene calls are TRBV20-1 and TRBJ2-5; 11 bases line up with TRBD2. The junction had 23 bases not matched to a gene; V was cut back by 8 bases and J by 6 bases. The germline gives CDR1 DFQATT, CDR2 SNEGSKA (reference sequence). The CDR3 is 18 residues long. The CDR3 bases are TGCAGTAGCGAGGCGAGTAGCGGGGGGGCCGTTGGGGTGAAGACCCAGTACTTC. Translated, it gives CSSEASSGGAVGVKTQYF.